The T cell receptor (beta chain) under discussion was sequenced for a study of blood T cell repertoires in COVID-19. Study in general: Both acute and convalescent COVID-19 samples were obtained from the United States, Italy and Spain. T cells, B-cell-depleted T cells, or PBMCs supplied cDNA or gDNA.

Losses at the gene ends were 3 bases for V and 0 bases for J; bases not matched to a gene: 14. There are 20 residues in the CDR3. Germline CDR1 is LGHNA and CDR2 is YNFKEQ. Authors' processing steps: Counts of nucleated cells, estimated from reference gene primer amplification, were obtained. Sequenced by immunoSEQ multiplex PCR; TCRdb stores in-frame clones only, minus some. Clone size and the V and J calls come from that table; the DNA yielded D and trimming. Of nearly 90,000 clones listed, roughly 70% are singletons. The specimen was peripheral blood. The clonotype was recovered from a woman older than 75 with acute or convalescent COVID-19. This chain uses TRBV4-2 with TRBJ2-6; 7 nucleotides agree with TRBD1. The CDR3 coding sequence is TGTGCCAGCAGCCACGATGTCCGGGACAGCTCCTTCTCTGGGGCCAACGTCCTGACTTTC. Translation gives CASSHDVRDSSFSGANVLTF.